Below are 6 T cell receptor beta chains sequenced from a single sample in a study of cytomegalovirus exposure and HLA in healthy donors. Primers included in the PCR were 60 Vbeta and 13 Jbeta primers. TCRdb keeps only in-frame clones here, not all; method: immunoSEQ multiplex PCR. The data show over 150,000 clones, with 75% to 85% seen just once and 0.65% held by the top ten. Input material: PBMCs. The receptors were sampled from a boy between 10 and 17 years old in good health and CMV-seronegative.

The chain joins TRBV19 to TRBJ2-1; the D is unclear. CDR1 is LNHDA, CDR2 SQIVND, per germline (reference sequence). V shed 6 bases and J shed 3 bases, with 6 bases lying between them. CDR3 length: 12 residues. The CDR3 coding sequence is TGTGCCAGTAGGGGCATCTACAATGAGCAGTTCTTC. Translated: CASRGIYNEQFF.

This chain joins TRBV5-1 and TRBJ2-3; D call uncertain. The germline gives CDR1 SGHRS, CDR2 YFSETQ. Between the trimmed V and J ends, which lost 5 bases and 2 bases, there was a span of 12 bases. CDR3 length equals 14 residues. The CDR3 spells CASSQGEITDTQYF. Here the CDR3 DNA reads TGCGCCAGCAGTCAAGGAGAGATCACAGATACGCAGTATTTT.

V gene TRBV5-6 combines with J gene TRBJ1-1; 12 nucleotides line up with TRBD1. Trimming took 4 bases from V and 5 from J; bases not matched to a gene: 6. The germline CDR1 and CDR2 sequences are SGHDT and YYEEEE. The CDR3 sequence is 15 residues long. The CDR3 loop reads CASSGTGGRRTEAFF. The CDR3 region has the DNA TGTGCCAGCAGCGGGACAGGGGGCCGAAGGACTGAAGCTTTCTTT.

The CDR3 DNA follows: TGTGCCAGCAGTTCAGCGGCGGGGAGAGGCTACGAGCAGTACTTC. It yields the protein CASSSAAGRGYEQYF. The V call is TRBV27, the J call TRBJ2-7; a weak D match, TRBD2 (6 bases). CDR3 length: 15 residues. The V end was cut by 4 bases, the J end by 3 bases, with 16 bases between. Germline V CDR1 and CDR2: MNHEY, SMNVEV (reference sequence).

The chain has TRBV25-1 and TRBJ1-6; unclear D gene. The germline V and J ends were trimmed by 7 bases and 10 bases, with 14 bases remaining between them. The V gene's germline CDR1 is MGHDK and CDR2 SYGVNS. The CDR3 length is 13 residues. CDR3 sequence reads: CASIAVGWSPLHF. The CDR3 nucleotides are TGTGCCAGCATTGCGGTGGGTTGGTCACCCCTCCACTTT. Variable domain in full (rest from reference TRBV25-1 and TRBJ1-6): EADIYQTPRYLVIGTGKKITLECSQTMGHDKMYWYQQDPGMELHLIHYSYGVNSTEKGDLSSESTVSRIRTEHFPLTLESARPSHTSQYLCASIAVGWSPLHFGNGTRLTVT.

CDR3 region: CSAAPGRANTEAFF. The DNA of the CDR3 is TGCAGCGCCGCCCCGGGCAGGGCGAACACTGAAGCTTTCTTT. The rearrangement joins TRBV29-1 to TRBJ1-1; D is possibly TRBD1 (5 bases). Trimming removed 7 bases at V and 1 base at J, with 16 bases between. This CDR3 spans 14 amino acids. Per germline, CDR1 SQVTM and CDR2 ANQGSEA.